This passage covers 25 T cell receptor beta chains from one sample sequenced in a study of Tregs in tolerant kidney transplant recipients. Profiled with immunoSEQ multiplex PCR; TCRdb holds only in-frame clones, not every one. The profile shows more than 60,000 clones, 80% to 90% of them singletons. The sample here was Tregs from blood, taken before the transplant. The source of these receptors is a human donor who received a combined kidney and bone marrow transplant.

The V and J genes are TRBV18 and TRBJ2-7; tentative D call: TRBD1 (6 bases). CDR3 length equals 14 residues. Germline V lookup: CDR1 KGHSH, CDR2 LQKENI. V lost 11 bases to trimming and J lost 0 bases, with 17 bases between them. The CDR3 DNA reads as TGTGCCGGGAAGGGGGACGCCAGCTCCTACGAGCAGTACTTC. Protein sequence: CAGKGDASSYEQYF. Full variable domain (missing parts from reference TRBV18 and TRBJ2-7): NAGVMQNPRHLVRRRGQEARLRCSPMKGHSHVYWYRQLPEEGLKFMVYLQKENIIDESGMPKERFSAEFPKEGPSILRIQQVVRGDSAAYFCAGKGDASSYEQYFGPGTRLTVT.

This clone was counted once. The chain carries TRBV19 and TRBJ2-1, with no clear D. CDR3 length: 15 residues. V lost 5 bases and J lost 3, with 14 bases in between. Germline assignment: CDR1 LNHDA and CDR2 SQIVND (reference sequence). CDR3 nucleotides: TGTGCCAGTAGTCCGGGCCACTTCAACTACAATGAGCAGTTCTTC. Its translation: CASSPGHFNYNEQFF. The entire variable domain, with the rest obtained from reference TRBV19 and TRBJ2-1, is as follows: DGGITQSPKYLFRKEGQNVTLSCEQNLNHDAMYWYRQDPGQGLRLIYYSQIVNDFQKGDIAEGYSVSREKKESFPLTVTSAQKNPTAFYLCASSPGHFNYNEQFFGPGTRLTVL.

V is TRBV5-1 and J is TRBJ2-5; D may correspond to TRBD1 or TRBD2 (6 bases each). The CDR3 is 15 residues long. V was clipped by 0 bases and J by 5 bases, with 14 bases between them. CDR1 is SGHRS and CDR2 is YFSETQ in the germline V gene. The CDR3 nucleotides are TGCGCCAGCAGCTTGGGGCCCGGGGGCCGGGAGACCCAGTACTTC. This codes for CASSLGPGGRETQYF.

A few counts support this clone. This rearrangement joins TRBV7-2 to TRBJ1-2; 9 bases fit TRBD1. Germline values: CDR1 SGHTA, CDR2 FQGNSA. The junction had 0 bases not matched to a gene; V was cut back by 4 bases and J by 3 bases. The CDR3 runs 13 residues. CDR3 sequence: CASSWTGDYGYTF. The CDR3 DNA is TGTGCCAGCAGCTGGACAGGGGACTATGGCTACACCTTC.

Of note for this clone: A much larger clonotype is one base distant, so this may be a read error. The chain carries TRBV5-1 and TRBJ2-3; 8 positions match TRBD2. Looked up from germline, CDR1 is SGHRS and CDR2 is YFSETQ. This CDR3 is built from 15 residues. J gave up 2 bases and V 4 bases, and 6 bases lay outside the gene matches. The CDR3: CASSVGGGYTDTQYF. As DNA, the CDR3 is TGCGCCAGCAGCGTGGGCGGGGGGTACACAGATACGCAGTATTTT.

The chain carries TRBV7-8 and TRBJ2-7; possibly TRBD1 for D (6 bases). The CDR3 extends over 18 amino acids. Between the trimmed V and J ends, which lost 5 bases and 0 bases, there was a span of 23 bases. Germline V CDR1 and CDR2: SGHVS, FQNEAQ. CDR3 protein: CASSPWVGLQGHSYEQYF. Written as DNA, the CDR3 is TGTGCCAGCAGCCCCTGGGTTGGCTTGCAGGGGCACTCCTACGAGCAGTACTTC.

This sequence joins TRBV9 and TRBJ2-5; TRBD1 matches 11 bases. Per the germline V gene, CDR1 is SGDLS and CDR2 is YYNGEE. CDR3 length: 14 residues. V shed 4 bases, J shed 5 bases, and the junction held 4 bases outside the gene matches. This CDR3 is CASSYGTGGETQYF. In DNA form, the CDR3 reads TGTGCCAGCAGCTACGGGACAGGGGGGGAGACCCAGTACTTC.

The rearrangement links TRBV7-7 to TRBJ2-2; D perhaps matches TRBD1 (6 bases). Per the germline V gene, CDR1 is SSHAT and CDR2 is FNYEAQ (reference sequence). The CDR3 has 14 amino acids. The germline V and J ends were trimmed by 5 bases and 7 bases, with 14 bases remaining between them. The DNA for the CDR3 is TGTGCCAGCAGCCCCGGGACAAAGGGCGGGGAGCTGTTTTTT. Translation gives CASSPGTKGGELFF. The whole variable domain, remainder taken from reference TRBV7-7 and TRBJ2-2, is GAGVSQSPRYKVTKRGQDVTLRCDPISSHATLYWYQQALGQGPEFLTYFNYEAQPDKSGLPSDRFSAERPEGSISTLTIQRTEQRDSAMYRCASSPGTKGGELFFGEGSRLTVL.

The chain combines TRBV25-1 with TRBJ2-4; D might be TRBD1 or TRBD2, each matching 6 bases. CDR1 is MGHDK and CDR2 is SYGVNS in the germline V gene. The germline V and J ends were trimmed by 7 bases and 6 bases, with 19 bases remaining between them. The CDR3 extends over 15 amino acids. The CDR3 loop reads CASTPPGAAGNIQYF. The CDR3 bases are TGTGCCAGCACCCCCCCGGGGGCGGCGGGAAACATTCAGTACTTC.

This clone was recorded only once. The V call is TRBV6-5, the J call TRBJ2-7; 10 positions match TRBD1. This CDR3 spans 15 amino acids. The germline gives CDR1 MNHEY, CDR2 SVGAGI. Trimming took 6 bases from V and 2 from J; bases not matched to a gene: 7. The CDR3 DNA follows: TGTGCCAGCAGGGGGACAGGGGACTATACCTACGAGCAGTACTTC. Translation: CASRGTGDYTYEQYF.

The CDR3 reads CASSPRSLAKNIQYF. The DNA for the CDR3 is TGTGCCAGCAGTCCCCGGTCCCTAGCCAAAAACATTCAGTACTTC. The V call is TRBV6-1, the J call TRBJ2-4; D is unresolved. With 5 bases removed from V and 0 bases from J, the gap between germline ends came to 11 bases. The germline V gene encodes CDR1 MNHNS and CDR2 SASEGT. The CDR3 covers 15 residues.

The genes are TRBV18 and TRBJ2-5; 12 positions agree with TRBD1. The trim removed 3 bases at V and 5 bases at J, leaving 10 bases unmatched. The germline V gene encodes CDR1 KGHSH and CDR2 LQKENI. The CDR3 consists of 17 residues. The CDR3 loop reads CASSPERDRGRAETQYF. The CDR3 nucleotides read TGTGCCAGCTCACCTGAGAGGGACAGGGGGCGTGCGGAGACCCAGTACTTC.

The chain links TRBV28 to TRBJ2-7; perhaps TRBD1 as D (6 bases). This CDR3 is 12 amino acids long. Germline V gives CDR1 MDHEN, CDR2 SYDVKM. Trimming pared 5 bases from V and 4 bases from J, leaving 9 bases between. CDR3 region: CASSAGQYEQYF. CDR3 nucleotides: TGTGCCAGCAGTGCCGGACAGTACGAGCAGTACTTC. The whole variable domain, remainder taken from reference TRBV28 and TRBJ2-7, is DVKVTQSSRYLVKRTGEKVFLECVQDMDHENMFWYRQDPGLGLRLIYFSYDVKMKEKGDIPEGYSVSREKKERFSLILESASTNQTSMYLCASSAGQYEQYFGPGTRLTVT.

The CDR3 region has the DNA TGTGCCAGCTCAAGGGGCGGGTTCGAAGAAAAACTGTTTTTT. Its protein is CASSRGGFEEKLFF. The genes are TRBV28 and TRBJ1-4; TRBD1 might be the D (5 bases). CDR1 is MDHEN, CDR2 SYDVKM, per germline. V lost 8 bases to trimming and J lost 8 bases, with 18 bases between them. The CDR3 totals 14 residues.

This rearrangement joins TRBV7-2 to TRBJ2-3, with D uncertain. The germline V gene encodes CDR1 SGHTA and CDR2 FQGNSA. The V and J ends lost 5 bases and 0 bases respectively, with 12 bases between them. CDR3 length: 15 residues. DNA of the CDR3: TGTGCCAGCAGCCCCCCCCTCGGGAGCACAGATACGCAGTATTTT. Protein: CASSPPLGSTDTQYF.

The genes are TRBV28 and TRBJ2-5; 7 positions match TRBD2. The last part of the DNA fits TRBJ2-7 better; the J call may be wrong. Germline values: CDR1 MDHEN, CDR2 SYDVKM. The CDR3 sequence is 15 residues long. DNA of the CDR3: TGTGCCAGCACCTGGGGGGGACTACCCTCCTACGAGCAGTACTTC. It translates to CASTWGGLPSYEQYF.

The chain carries TRBV6-5 and TRBJ2-3; 7 positions match TRBD2. Unmatched junction bases numbered 8, after V lost 2 bases and J lost 3 bases. The CDR3 spans 16 residues. Germline CDR1 reads MNHEY; CDR2 reads SVGAGI. The CDR3 is CASSYAAGVGTDTQYF. The CDR3 bases are TGTGCCAGCAGTTACGCGGCGGGAGTAGGAACAGATACGCAGTATTTT.

The chain couples TRBV9 to TRBJ1-1; D uncertain. Looked up from germline, CDR1 is SGDLS and CDR2 is YYNGEE. The V end lost 0 bases, the J end lost 2 bases, and 11 bases lay between the germline ends. The CDR3 runs 15 residues. The CDR3 bases are TGTGCCAGCAGCGTAGCGGGGTCGATTAACACTGAAGCTTTCTTT. Translation gives CASSVAGSINTEAFF.

V is TRBV5-4 and J is TRBJ2-1, with D perhaps matching TRBD2 (5 bases). Trimming shortened V by 4 bases and J by 3 bases, and 17 bases separated the two germline ends. This CDR3 region has 16 residues. Germline loops: CDR1 SGHNT, CDR2 YYREEE (reference sequence). CDR3 loop: CASSPRADAGYNEQFF. CDR3 in DNA: TGTGCCAGCAGCCCTCGCGCGGATGCGGGCTACAATGAGCAGTTCTTC.

V is TRBV10-2 and J is TRBJ1-1; unclear D gene. V shed 2 bases and J shed 1 base, with 11 bases lying between them. The CDR3 length is 15 residues. CDR1 is WSHSY, CDR2 SAAADI, per germline. CDR3 loop: CASSEMGIGNTEAFF. CDR3 nucleotide sequence: TGCGCCAGCAGTGAGATGGGGATTGGGAACACTGAAGCTTTCTTT.

The V gene is TRBV7-8, the J gene TRBJ2-7; tentative D call: TRBD2 (7 bases). Germline lookup yields CDR1 SGHVS and CDR2 FQNEAQ. This CDR3 region has 16 residues. V lost 7 bases to trimming and J lost 1 base, with 20 bases between them. This CDR3 reads CASTVGRGRGSYEQYF. CDR3 DNA sequence: TGTGCCAGCACCGTAGGGCGGGGGCGAGGGTCCTACGAGCAGTACTTC. Full variable domain (missing parts from reference TRBV7-8 and TRBJ2-7): GAGVSQSPRYKVAKRGQDVALRCDPISGHVSLFWYQQALGQGPEFLTYFQNEAQLDKSGLPSDRFFAERPEGSVSTLKIQRTQQEDSAVYLCASTVGRGRGSYEQYFGPGTRLTVT.

The chain employs TRBV7-8 and TRBJ1-2, with 7 bases lining up with TRBD1. The CDR3 contains 14 residues. J was trimmed by 2 bases and V by 5 bases; bases with no gene match: 5. In germline, CDR1 is SGHVS, CDR2 FQNEAQ. This CDR3 reads CASSSGQVNYGYTF. For the CDR3, the DNA is TGTGCCAGCAGCAGTGGACAGGTGAACTATGGCTACACCTTC. The full variable domain, in which reference TRBV7-8 and TRBJ1-2 provide the parts outside the CDR3, is GAGVSQSPRYKVAKRGQDVALRCDPISGHVSLFWYQQALGQGPEFLTYFQNEAQLDKSGLPSDRFFAERPEGSVSTLKIQRTQQEDSAVYLCASSSGQVNYGYTFGSGTRLTVV.

The J gene is TRBJ2-4, the V gene TRBV11-2, with D perhaps TRBD2 (7 bases). Germline V gene lookup returns CDR1 SGHAT and CDR2 FQNNGV. The CDR3 spans 16 residues. The V and J ends lost 8 bases and 0 bases respectively, with 17 bases between them. The CDR3 here is CASVDWRGLAKNIQYF. The CDR3 DNA follows: TGTGCCAGCGTCGACTGGCGGGGGCTAGCCAAAAACATTCAGTACTTC.

CDR3 DNA sequence: TGTGCCAGCTCACCAAGGGCTAGCGGGCTGGCAGATACGCAGTATTTT. Encoded protein: CASSPRASGLADTQYF. The chain is built from TRBV18 and TRBJ2-3; 8 nucleotides agree with TRBD2. The germline V gene has CDR1 KGHSH and CDR2 LQKENI. CDR3 length equals 16 residues. V trimming: 2 bases; J trimming: 4 bases; junction bases outside the gene matches: 8.

This chain links TRBV7-2 with TRBJ2-1; TRBD2 might be the D (5 bases). In germline, CDR1 is SGHTA, CDR2 FQGNSA. The V end was cut by 5 bases, the J end by 0 bases, with 14 bases between. The CDR3 loop spans 16 amino acids. Here the CDR3 reads CASSPAAGSSYNEQFF. The CDR3, as DNA: TGTGCCAGCAGCCCCGCTGCTGGGAGCTCCTACAATGAGCAGTTCTTC.